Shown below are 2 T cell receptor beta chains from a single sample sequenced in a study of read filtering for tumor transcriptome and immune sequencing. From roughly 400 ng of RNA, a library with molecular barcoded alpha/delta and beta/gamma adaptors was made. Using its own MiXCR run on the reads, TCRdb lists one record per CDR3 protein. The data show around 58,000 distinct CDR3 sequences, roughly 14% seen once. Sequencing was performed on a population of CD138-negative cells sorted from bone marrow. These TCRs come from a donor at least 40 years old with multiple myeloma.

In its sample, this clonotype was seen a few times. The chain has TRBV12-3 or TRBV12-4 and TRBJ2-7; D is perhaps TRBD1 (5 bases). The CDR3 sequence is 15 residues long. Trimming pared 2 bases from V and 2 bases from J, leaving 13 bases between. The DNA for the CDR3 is TGTGCCAGCAGTTTACGGAGACAGTCTGCCTACGAGCAGTACTTC. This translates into CASSLRRQSAYEQYF.

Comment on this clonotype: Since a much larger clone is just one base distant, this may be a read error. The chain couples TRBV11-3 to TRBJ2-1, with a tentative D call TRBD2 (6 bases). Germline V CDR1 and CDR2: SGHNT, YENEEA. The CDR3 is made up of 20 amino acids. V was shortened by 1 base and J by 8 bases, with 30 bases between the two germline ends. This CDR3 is CASSLGIRDGLTLGVDEQFF. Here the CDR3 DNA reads TGTGCCAGCAGCTTAGGAATCAGGGACGGACTAACATTGGGGGTCGATGAGCAGTTCTTC.